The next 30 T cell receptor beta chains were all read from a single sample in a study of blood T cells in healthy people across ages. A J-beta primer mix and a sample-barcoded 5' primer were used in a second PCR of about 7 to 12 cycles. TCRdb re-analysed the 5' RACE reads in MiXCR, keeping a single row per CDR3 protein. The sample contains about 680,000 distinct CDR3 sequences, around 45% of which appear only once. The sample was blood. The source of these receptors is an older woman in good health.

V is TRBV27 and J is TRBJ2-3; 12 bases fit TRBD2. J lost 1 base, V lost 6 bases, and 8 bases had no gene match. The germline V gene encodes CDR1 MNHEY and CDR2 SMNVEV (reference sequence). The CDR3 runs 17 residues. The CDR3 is CASSPGLAGLGTDTQYF. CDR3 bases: TGTGCCAGCAGCCCGGGACTAGCGGGTTTGGGCACAGATACGCAGTATTTT.

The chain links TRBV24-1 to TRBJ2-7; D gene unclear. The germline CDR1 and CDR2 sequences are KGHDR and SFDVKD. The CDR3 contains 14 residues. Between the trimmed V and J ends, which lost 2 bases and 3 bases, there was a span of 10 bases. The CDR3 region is CATSDSSVGYEQYF. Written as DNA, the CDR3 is TGTGCCACCAGTGATTCTTCTGTAGGCTACGAGCAGTACTTC.

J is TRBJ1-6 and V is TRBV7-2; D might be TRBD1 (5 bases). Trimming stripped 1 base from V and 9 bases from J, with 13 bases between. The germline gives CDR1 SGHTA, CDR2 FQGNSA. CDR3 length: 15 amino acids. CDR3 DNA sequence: TGTGCCAGCAGCTTAGACAGCAGGGTCGGTTCACCCCTCCACTTT. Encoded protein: CASSLDSRVGSPLHF.

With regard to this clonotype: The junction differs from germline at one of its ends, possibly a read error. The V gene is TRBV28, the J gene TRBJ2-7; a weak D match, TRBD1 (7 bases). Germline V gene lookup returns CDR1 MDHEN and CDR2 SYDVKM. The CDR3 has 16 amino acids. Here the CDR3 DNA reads TGCGCCAGCAGTCCCCAGGGGGACCTCAGCGGGTACGAGCAGTACTTC. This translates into CASSPQGDLSGYEQYF.

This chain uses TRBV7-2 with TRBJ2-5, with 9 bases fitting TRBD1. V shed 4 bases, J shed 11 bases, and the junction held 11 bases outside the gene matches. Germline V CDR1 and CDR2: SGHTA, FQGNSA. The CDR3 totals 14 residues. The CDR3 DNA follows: TGTGCCAGCAGCTCGACAGGGGGGGATTGGGAGCAGTACTTC. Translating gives CASSSTGGDWEQYF.

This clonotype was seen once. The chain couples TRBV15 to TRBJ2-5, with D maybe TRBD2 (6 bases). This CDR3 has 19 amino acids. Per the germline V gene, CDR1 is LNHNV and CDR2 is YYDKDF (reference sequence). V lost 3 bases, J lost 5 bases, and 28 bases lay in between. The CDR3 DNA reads TGTGCCACCAGCAGGATGAGGACCGGAGGCAGGGAGGAACGGGAGACCCAGTACTTC. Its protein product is CATSRMRTGGREERETQYF.

The CDR3: CASSAHGGETQYF. The CDR3 bases are TGTGCCAGCAGCGCCCACGGGGGGGAGACCCAGTACTTC. The rearrangement links TRBV3-1 to TRBJ2-5; TRBD2 matches at 7 bases. The CDR3 is 13 amino acids. Trimming removed 5 bases from V and 5 bases from J; junction bases left unmatched: 5. Germline V lookup: CDR1 LGHDT, CDR2 YNNKEL (reference sequence).

The CDR3 spells CASSLQGVYNEQFF. CDR3 sequence (DNA): TGTGCCAGCAGCCTACAAGGGGTCTACAATGAGCAGTTCTTC. The chain joins TRBV14 to TRBJ2-1; D might be TRBD1 (5 bases). V dropped 4 bases and J dropped 3 bases, with 10 bases sitting between them. Germline V gene sequence: CDR1 SGHDN, CDR2 FVKESK. This CDR3 is built from 14 residues.

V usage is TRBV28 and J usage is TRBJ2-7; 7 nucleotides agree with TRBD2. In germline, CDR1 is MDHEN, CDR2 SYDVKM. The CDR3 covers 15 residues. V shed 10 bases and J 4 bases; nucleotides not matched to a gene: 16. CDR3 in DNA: TGTGCCACCTTCGGGTCCGGGACTATTGCTTACGAGCAGTACTTC. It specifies CATFGSGTIAYEQYF.

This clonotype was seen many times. The CDR3 DNA follows: TGTGCCAGCACATTAACAAGCGGGAAGGCCGTCGAGCAGTACTTC. It specifies CASTLTSGKAVEQYF. V and J are TRBV28 and TRBJ2-7; TRBD2 matches 7 bases. Trimming took 7 bases from V and 6 from J; bases not matched to a gene: 15. The CDR3 is 15 amino acids. CDR1 is MDHEN and CDR2 is SYDVKM in the germline V gene.

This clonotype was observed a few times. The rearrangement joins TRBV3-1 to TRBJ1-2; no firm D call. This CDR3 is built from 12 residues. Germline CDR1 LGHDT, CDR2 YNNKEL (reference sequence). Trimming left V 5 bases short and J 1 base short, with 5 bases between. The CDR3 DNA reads TGTGCCAGCAGCACACTTAACTATGGCTACACCTTC. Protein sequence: CASSTLNYGYTF.

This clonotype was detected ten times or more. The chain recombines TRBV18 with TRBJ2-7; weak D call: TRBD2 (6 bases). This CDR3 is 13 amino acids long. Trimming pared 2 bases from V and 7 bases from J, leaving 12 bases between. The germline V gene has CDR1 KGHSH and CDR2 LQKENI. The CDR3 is CASSPRPGREQYF. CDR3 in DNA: TGTGCCAGCTCACCAAGACCAGGGAGGGAGCAGTACTTC. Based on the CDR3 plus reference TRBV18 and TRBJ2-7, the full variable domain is NAGVMQNPRHLVRRRGQEARLRCSPMKGHSHVYWYRQLPEEGLKFMVYLQKENIIDESGMPKERFSAEFPKEGPSILRIQQVVRGDSAAYFCASSPRPGREQYFGPGTRLTVT.

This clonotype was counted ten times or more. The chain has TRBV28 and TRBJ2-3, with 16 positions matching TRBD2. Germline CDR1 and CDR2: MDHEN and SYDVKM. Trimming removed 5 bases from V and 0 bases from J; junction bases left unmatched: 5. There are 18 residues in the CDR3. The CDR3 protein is CASSQGLAGGPSTDTQYF. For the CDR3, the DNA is TGTGCCAGCAGTCAGGGACTAGCGGGAGGGCCTAGCACAGATACGCAGTATTTT.

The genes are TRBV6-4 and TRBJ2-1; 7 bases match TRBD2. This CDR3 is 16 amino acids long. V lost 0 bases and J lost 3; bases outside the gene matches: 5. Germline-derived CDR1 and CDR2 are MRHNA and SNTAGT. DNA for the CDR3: TGTGCCAGCAGTGACTCGCCTAGCGGATTCTACAATGAGCAGTTCTTC. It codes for CASSDSPSGFYNEQFF.

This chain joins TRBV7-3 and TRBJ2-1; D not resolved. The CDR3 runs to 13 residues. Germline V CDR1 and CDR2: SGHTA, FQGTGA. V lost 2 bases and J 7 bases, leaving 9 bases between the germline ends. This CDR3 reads CASSLHRVNEQFF. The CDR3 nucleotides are TGTGCCAGCAGCTTACATCGGGTAAATGAGCAGTTCTTC.

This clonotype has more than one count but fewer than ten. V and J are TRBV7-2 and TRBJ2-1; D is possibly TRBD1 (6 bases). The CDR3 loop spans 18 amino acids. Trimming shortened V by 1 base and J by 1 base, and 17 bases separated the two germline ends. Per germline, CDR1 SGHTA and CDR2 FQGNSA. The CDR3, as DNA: TGTGCCAGCAGCTTAGTTCGACCTAGAGGGGGTTCCTACAATGAGCAGTTCTTC. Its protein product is CASSLVRPRGGSYNEQFF.

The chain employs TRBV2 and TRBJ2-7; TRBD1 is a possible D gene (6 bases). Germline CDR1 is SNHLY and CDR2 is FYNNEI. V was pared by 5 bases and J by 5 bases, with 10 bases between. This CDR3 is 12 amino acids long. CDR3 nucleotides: TGTGCCAGCAGTTCAGGGGCTAACGAGCAGTACTTC. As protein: CASSSGANEQYF.

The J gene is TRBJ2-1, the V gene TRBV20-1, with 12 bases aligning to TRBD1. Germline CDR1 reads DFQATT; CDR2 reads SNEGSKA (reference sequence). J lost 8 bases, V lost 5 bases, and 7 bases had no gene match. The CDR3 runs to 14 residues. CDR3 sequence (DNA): TGCAGTGCTTGGGACAGGGGGCAATTTGATGAGCAGTTCTTC. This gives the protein CSAWDRGQFDEQFF.

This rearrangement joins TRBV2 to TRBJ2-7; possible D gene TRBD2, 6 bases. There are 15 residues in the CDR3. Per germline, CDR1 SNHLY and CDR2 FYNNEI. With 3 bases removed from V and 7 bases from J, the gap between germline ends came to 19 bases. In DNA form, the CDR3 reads TGTGCCAGCAGTGAGATGGGACTTTCCTACAATGAGCAGTACTTC. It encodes CASSEMGLSYNEQYF.

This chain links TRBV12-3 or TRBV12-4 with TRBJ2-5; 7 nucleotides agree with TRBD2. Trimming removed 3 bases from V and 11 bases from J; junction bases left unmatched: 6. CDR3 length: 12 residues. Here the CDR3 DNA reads TGTGCCAGCAGTTTGCGGTGGGAGGGGCAGTACTTC. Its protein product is CASSLRWEGQYF.

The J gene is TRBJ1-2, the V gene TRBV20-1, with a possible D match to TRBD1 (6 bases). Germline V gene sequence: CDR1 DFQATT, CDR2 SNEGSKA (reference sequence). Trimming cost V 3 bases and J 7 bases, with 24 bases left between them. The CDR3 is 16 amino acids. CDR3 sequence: CSARLLTWGHRGGYTF. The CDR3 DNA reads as TGCAGTGCTAGGCTTTTAACTTGGGGGCACCGAGGTGGCTACACCTTC.

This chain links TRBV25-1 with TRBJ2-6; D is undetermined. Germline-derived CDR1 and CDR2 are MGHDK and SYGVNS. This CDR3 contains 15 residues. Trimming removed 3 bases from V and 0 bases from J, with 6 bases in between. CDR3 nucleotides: TGTGCCAGCAGTGAGCCGGTCTCTGGGGCCAACGTCCTGACTTTC. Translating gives CASSEPVSGANVLTF.

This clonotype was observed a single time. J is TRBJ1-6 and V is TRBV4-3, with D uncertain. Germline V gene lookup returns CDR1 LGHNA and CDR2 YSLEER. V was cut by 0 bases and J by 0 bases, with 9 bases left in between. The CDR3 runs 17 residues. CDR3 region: CASSQETKTSYNSPLHF. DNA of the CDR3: TGCGCCAGCAGCCAAGAGACGAAAACCTCCTATAATTCACCCCTCCACTTT.

The DNA for the CDR3 is TGCAGTGCCCGGACAGGGTTTATTCAGCCCCAGCATTTT. Translation: CSARTGFIQPQHF. The rearrangement joins TRBV20-1 to TRBJ1-5, with 8 bases fitting TRBD1. The length of the CDR3 is 13 residues. V lost 6 bases, J lost 6 bases, and 7 bases stayed unmatched. The germline CDR1 and CDR2 sequences are DFQATT and SNEGSKA (reference sequence).

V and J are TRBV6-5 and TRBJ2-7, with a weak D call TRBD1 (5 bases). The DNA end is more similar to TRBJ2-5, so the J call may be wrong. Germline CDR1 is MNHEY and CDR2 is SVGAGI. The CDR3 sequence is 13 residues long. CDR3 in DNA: TGTGCCAGCAAGCAGGGAACGGAGGAGACCCAGTACTTC. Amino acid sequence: CASKQGTEETQYF.

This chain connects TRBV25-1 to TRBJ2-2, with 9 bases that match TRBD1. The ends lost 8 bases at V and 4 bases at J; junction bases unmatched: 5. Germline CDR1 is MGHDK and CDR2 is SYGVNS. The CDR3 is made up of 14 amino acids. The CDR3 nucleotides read TGTGCCAGCCGTGGGACAGGGTCCACCGGGGAGCTGTTTTTT. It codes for CASRGTGSTGELFF. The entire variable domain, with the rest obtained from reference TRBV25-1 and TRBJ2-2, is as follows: EADIYQTPRYLVIGTGKKITLECSQTMGHDKMYWYQQDPGMELHLIHYSYGVNSTEKGDLSSESTVSRIRTEHFPLTLESARPSHTSQYLCASRGTGSTGELFFGEGSRLTVL.

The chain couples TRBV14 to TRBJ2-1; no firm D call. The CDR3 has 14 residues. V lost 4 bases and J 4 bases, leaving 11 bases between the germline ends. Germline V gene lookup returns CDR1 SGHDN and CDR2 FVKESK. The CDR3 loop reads CASSPVGFYNEQFF. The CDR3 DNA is TGTGCCAGCAGCCCCGTAGGCTTTTACAATGAGCAGTTCTTC. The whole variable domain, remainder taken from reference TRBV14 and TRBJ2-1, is EAGVTQFPSHSVIEKGQTVTLRCDPISGHDNLYWYRRVMGKEIKFLLHFVKESKQDESGMPNNRFLAERTGGTYSTLKVQPAELEDSGVYFCASSPVGFYNEQFFGPGTRLTVL.

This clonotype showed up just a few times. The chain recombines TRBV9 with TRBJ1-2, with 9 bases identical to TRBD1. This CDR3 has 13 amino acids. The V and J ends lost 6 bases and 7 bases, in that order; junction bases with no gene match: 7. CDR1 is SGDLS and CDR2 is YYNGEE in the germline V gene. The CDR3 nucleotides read TGTGCCAGCAAGACACAGGGGGCGCGTGGCTACACCTTC. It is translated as CASKTQGARGYTF.

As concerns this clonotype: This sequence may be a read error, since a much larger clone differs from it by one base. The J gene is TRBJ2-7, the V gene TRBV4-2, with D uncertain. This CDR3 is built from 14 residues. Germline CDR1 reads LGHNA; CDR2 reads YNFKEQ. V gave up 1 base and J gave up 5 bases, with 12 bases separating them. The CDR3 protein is CASSQGGGSDEQYF. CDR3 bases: TGTGCCAGCAGCCAAGGTGGTGGTTCCGACGAGCAGTACTTC.

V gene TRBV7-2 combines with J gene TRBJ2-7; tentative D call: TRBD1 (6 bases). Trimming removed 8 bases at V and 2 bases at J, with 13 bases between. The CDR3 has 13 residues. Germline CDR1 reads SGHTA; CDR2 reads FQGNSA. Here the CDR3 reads CASQGKGPYEQYF. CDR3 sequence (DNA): TGTGCCAGCCAGGGGAAAGGACCCTACGAGCAGTACTTC.